The rows below give T cell receptor beta chains drawn from one sample of a study of PD-1 blockade in mismatch repair-deficient tumors. Method: immunoSEQ multiplex PCR; TCRdb's copy keeps in-frame clones and lacks some. Here the sample spans roughly 80,000 clones, about 85% being singletons. The sample was peripheral blood, taken 12 weeks after starting pembrolizumab. The receptors were gathered from an adult with mismatch repair-deficient cancer. CDR3s include the opening cysteine and the closing phenylalanine or tryptophan. The D gene is left open where the match is weak. Expanded clones get a size class; other rows say once, few or many, or leave the size out.

>NA|TRBJ1-5|TRBD1|TRBV28
TGTGCCAGCACCCTCCACTGGACAGGGGAAGCTCAGCCCCAGCATTTT
CASTLHWTGEAQPQHF
>NA|TRBJ1-3|NA|TRBV28
TGTGCCAGCAGCTCCTACACGACAAGGAACTCTGGAAACACCATATATTTT
CASSSYTTRNSGNTIYF
>NA|TRBJ2-5|NA|TRBV7-2
TGTGCCAGCAGCCCTGGACAGGCGGGGGTTTTAGAGACCCAGTACTTC
CASSPGQAGVLETQYF
>NA|TRBJ2-1|TRBD2|TRBV5-4
TGTGCCAGCAGCTTGAGAGGACTAGCGGGAGATGAGCAGTTCTTC
CASSLRGLAGDEQFF
>once|TRBJ2-1|TRBD2|TRBV6-5
TGTGCCAGCAGCCAAACTAGCGGCAATGAGCAGTTCTTC
CASSQTSGNEQFF
>NA|TRBJ2-7|TRBD2|TRBV27
TGTGCCAGCAGTGCCCCTACTAGCGGGATCGGGGTGCAGTACTTC
CASSAPTSGIGVQYF
>NA|TRBJ2-1|NA|TRBV5-1
TGCGCCAGCAGCCCCGAGATACTTCCCTACAATGAGCAGTTCTTC
CASSPEILPYNEQFF
>NA|TRBJ2-5|NA|TRBV5-4
TGTGCCAGCAGCTCCGCCCTCCCCGGGACGCGGGGGACCCAGTACTTC
CASSSALPGTRGTQYF
>NA|TRBJ2-5|NA|TRBV29-1
TGCAGCGTTGAAGACAGGGAGGTCACCCAGTACTTC
CSVEDREVTQYF
>once|TRBJ2-1|NA|TRBV2
TGTGCCAGCGACACGCCAGACTACAATGAGCAGTTCTTC
CASDTPDYNEQFF
>NA|TRBJ2-1|TRBD1|TRBV7-8
TGTGCCAGCAGCTTAGTGTCCGACAGGGGAAACAATGAGCAGTTCTTC
CASSLVSDRGNNEQFF
>NA|TRBJ2-1|TRBD2|TRBV29-1
TGCAGCGCGACGGGACTAGCGGGACGCGGTGAGCAGTTCTTC
CSATGLAGRGEQFF
>once|TRBJ2-2|TRBD2|TRBV29-1
TGCAGCGTTCGGCTAGCGGGAGGTTGGACCGGGGAGCTGTTTTTT
CSVRLAGGWTGELFF
>NA|TRBJ2-3|NA|TRBV14
TGTGCCAGCAGCCGGTTAGGTTGGGGAGCAGATACGCAGTATTTT
CASSRLGWGADTQYF
>NA|TRBJ2-4|NA|TRBV27
TGTGCCAGCAGTCCCCGGGAGGGGGCGATCGGGGACATTCAGTACTTC
CASSPREGAIGDIQYF
>NA|TRBJ1-4|NA|TRBV18
TGTGCCAGCTCACGAGACTCCGGATCCTCAACTAATGAAAAACTGTTTTTT
CASSRDSGSSTNEKLFF
>NA|TRBJ2-2|NA|TRBV14
TGTGCCAGCAGCCCGGACACTCGGGAGCTGTTTTTT
CASSPDTRELFF
>once|TRBJ2-1|NA|TRBV5-4
TGTGCCAGCAGCCAATTGGAGCCGCCCAATGAGCAGTTCTTC
CASSQLEPPNEQFF
>NA|TRBJ2-3|NA|TRBV30
TGTGCCTGGAGTATAGGCGGCACAGATACGCAGTATTTT
CAWSIGGTDTQYF
>once|TRBJ2-2|NA|TRBV28
TGTGCCAGCAGTTTATCCGCCAGTCGCGCCGGGGAGCTGTTTTTT
CASSLSASRAGELFF
>NA|TRBJ2-1|NA|TRBV9
TGTGCCAGCAGCGACCCTGGACCTTTTCTTGATGAGCAGTTCTTC
CASSDPGPFLDEQFF
>NA|TRBJ2-1|NA|TRBV7-2
TGTGCCAGCAGGACGCGGTTCGGCCTTGGGAATGAGCAGTTCTTC
CASRTRFGLGNEQFF
>NA|TRBJ1-1|TRBD1|TRBV5-4
TGTGCCAGCATCTCGGGACAGTCCACTGAAGCTTTCTTT
CASISGQSTEAFF
>NA|TRBJ1-2|NA|TRBV7-9
TGTGCCAGCAGCTTGTCAAGGGGGGAATATGGCTACACCTTC
CASSLSRGEYGYTF
>NA|TRBJ2-1|TRBD2|TRBV5-1
TGCGCCAGCAGCTTGTTAGCGGGGGATAGCTCCTACAATGAGCAGTTCTTC
CASSLLAGDSSYNEQFF
>NA|TRBJ2-3|TRBD1|TRBV29-1
TGCAGCGTTGCCGAGCAGGGGGCCACAGATACGCAGTATTTT
CSVAEQGATDTQYF
>NA|TRBJ2-7|NA|TRBV5-6
TGTGCCAGCAGCTTGGACCCTCTAGTTCGCAGGCGGGAGTACTTC
CASSLDPLVRRREYF